This is a list of T cell receptor beta chains from one sample in a study of beta chain features in type 1 diabetes. Data came from immunoSEQ multiplex PCR; TCRdb stores just in-frame clones and leaves some out. The sample has under 200,000 clones, 6.5% to 10% seen once. Sequencing was done on a sample of central memory CD4+ T cells from blood. The source of these receptors is a woman younger than 35 with type 1 diabetes. CDR3s include the opening cysteine and the closing phenylalanine or tryptophan. The D gene is left open where the match is weak. Part of the rows lack a size; the others show once, few, many or a class for expanded clones.

V	size	J	D	DNA	CDR3
TRBV5-4	few	TRBJ2-1	NA	TGTGCCAGCAGTTGGCTGGATGAGCAGTTCTTC	CASSWLDEQFF
TRBV5-1	NA	TRBJ2-5	NA	TGCGCCAGCAGCTTCCGTGGACTGGGGGAGACCCAGTACTTC	CASSFRGLGETQYF
TRBV7-2	many	TRBJ2-1	TRBD1	TGTGCCAGCAGCCCCGGACAGGGGGCGGGTGAGCAGTTCTTC	CASSPGQGAGEQFF
TRBV7-9	few	TRBJ1-4	NA	TGTGCCAGCAGCCTGAGGACAGAAAATGAAAAACTGTTTTTT	CASSLRTENEKLFF
TRBV4-3	NA	TRBJ2-7	TRBD2	TGCGCCAGCAGCCAAGATCCTAGCGGCAAGTACGAGCAGTACTTC	CASSQDPSGKYEQYF
TRBV6-5	few	TRBJ2-7	NA	TGTGCCAGCAGCCAAATATTAGCGGCCTACGAGCAGTACTTC	CASSQILAAYEQYF
TRBV19	many	TRBJ2-7	NA	TGTGCCAGTAGCCCGGCCGGGGCCTACGAGCAGTACTTC	CASSPAGAYEQYF
TRBV29-1	NA	TRBJ1-1	NA	TGCAGCGTTAACAGGCTTAGGAACACTGAAGCTTTCTTT	CSVNRLRNTEAFF
TRBV12-5	few	TRBJ2-7	NA	TGTGCTAGTGCCCAGGGGTCCTCTCGGTACGAGCAGTACTTC	CASAQGSSRYEQYF
TRBV27	NA	TRBJ2-1	TRBD2	TGTGCCAGCACCGGGACTAGCGGAATCAATGAGCAGTTCTTC	CASTGTSGINEQFF